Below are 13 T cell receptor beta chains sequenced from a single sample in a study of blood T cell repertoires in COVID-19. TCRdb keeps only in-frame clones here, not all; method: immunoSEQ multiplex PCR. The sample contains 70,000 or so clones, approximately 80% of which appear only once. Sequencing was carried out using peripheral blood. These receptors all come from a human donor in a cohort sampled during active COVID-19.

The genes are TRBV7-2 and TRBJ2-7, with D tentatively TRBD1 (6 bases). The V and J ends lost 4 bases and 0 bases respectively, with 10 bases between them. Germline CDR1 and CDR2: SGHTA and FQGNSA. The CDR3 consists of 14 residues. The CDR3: CASSSQGSSYEQYF. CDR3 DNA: TGTGCCAGCAGCTCACAGGGAAGCTCCTACGAGCAGTACTTC.

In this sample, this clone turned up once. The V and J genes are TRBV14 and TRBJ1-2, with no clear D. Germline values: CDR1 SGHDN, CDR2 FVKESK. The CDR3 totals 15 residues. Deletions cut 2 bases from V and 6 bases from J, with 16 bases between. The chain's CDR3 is CASSQRPGTNNGYTF. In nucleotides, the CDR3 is TGTGCCAGCAGCCAACGCCCGGGAACTAATAATGGCTACACCTTC.

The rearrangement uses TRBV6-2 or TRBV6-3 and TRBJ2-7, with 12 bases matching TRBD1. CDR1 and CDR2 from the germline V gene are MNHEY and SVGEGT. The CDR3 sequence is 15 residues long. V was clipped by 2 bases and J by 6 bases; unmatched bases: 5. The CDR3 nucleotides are TGTGCCAGCAGTTACCCCCGGGACAGGGGGCCCGAGCAGTACTTC. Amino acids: CASSYPRDRGPEQYF.

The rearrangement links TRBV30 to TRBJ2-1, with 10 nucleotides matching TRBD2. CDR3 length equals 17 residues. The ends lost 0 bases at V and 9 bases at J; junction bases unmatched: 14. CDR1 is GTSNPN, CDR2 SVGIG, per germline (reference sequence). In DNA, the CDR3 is TGTGCCTGGAGTGTACGTTGGGCTAGCGGGAGCCAGCTTGAGCAGTTCTTC. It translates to CAWSVRWASGSQLEQFF.

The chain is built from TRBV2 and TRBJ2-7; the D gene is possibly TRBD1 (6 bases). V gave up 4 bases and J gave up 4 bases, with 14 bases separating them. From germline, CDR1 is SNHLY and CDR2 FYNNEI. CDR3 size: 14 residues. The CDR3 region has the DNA TGTGCCAGCAGTGGGGGGCGAAACGCTTACGAGCAGTACTTC. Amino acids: CASSGGRNAYEQYF.

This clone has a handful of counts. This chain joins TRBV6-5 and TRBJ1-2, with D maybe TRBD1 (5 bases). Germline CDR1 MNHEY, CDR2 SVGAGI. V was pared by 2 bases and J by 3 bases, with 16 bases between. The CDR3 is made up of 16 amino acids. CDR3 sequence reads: CASSYINLGGDYGYTF. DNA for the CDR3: TGTGCCAGCAGTTACATAAATCTGGGGGGAGACTATGGCTACACCTTC.

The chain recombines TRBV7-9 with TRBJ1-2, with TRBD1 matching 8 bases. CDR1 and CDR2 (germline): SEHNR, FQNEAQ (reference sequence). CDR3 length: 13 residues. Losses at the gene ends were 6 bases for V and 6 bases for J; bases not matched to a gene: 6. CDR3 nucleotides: TGTGCCAGCAGTAAGGACAGGGAAAATGGCTACACCTTC. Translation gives CASSKDRENGYTF.

The CDR3 coding sequence is TGTGCCAGCAGTGTGACTAGCGGGAGGGTCCGGGATACGCAGTATTTT. Translated, it gives CASSVTSGRVRDTQYF. The gene calls are TRBV2 and TRBJ2-3; TRBD2 agrees at 14 bases. Losses at the gene ends were 4 bases for V and 6 bases for J; bases not matched to a gene: 6. The CDR3 contains 16 residues. Germline V CDR1 and CDR2: SNHLY, FYNNEI. Full variable domain (remainder filled in from reference TRBV2 and TRBJ2-3): EPEVTQTPSHQVTQMGQEVILRCVPISNHLYFYWYRQILGQKVEFLVSFYNNEISEKSEIFDDQFSVERPDGSNFTLKIRSTKLEDSAMYFCASSVTSGRVRDTQYFGPGTRLTVL.

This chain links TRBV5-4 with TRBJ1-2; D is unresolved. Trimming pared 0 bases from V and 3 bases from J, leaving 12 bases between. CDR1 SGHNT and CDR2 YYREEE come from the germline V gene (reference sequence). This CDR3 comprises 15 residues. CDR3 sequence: CASSLAESGHYGYTF. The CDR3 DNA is TGTGCCAGCAGCTTGGCAGAAAGCGGGCACTATGGCTACACCTTC.

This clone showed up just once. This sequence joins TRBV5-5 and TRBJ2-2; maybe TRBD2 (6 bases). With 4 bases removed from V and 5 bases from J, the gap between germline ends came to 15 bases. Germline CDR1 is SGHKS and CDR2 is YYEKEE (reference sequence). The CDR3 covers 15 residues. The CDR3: CASSPGLGGTGELFF. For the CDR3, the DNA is TGTGCCAGCAGCCCGGGACTTGGGGGGACCGGGGAGCTGTTTTTT. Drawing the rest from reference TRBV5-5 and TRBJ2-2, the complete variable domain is DAGVTQSPTHLIKTRGQQVTLRCSPISGHKSVSWYQQVLGQGPQFIFQYYEKEERGRGNFPDRFSARQFPNYSSELNVNALLLGDSALYLCASSPGLGGTGELFFGEGSRLTVL.

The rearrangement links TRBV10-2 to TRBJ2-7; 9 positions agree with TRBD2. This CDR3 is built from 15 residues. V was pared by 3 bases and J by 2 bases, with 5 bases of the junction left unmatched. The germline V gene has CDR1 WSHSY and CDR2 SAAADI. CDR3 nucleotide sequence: TGCGCCAGCAGTGAAAGGGCGGGAGGGCCCTACGAGCAGTACTTC. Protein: CASSERAGGPYEQYF.

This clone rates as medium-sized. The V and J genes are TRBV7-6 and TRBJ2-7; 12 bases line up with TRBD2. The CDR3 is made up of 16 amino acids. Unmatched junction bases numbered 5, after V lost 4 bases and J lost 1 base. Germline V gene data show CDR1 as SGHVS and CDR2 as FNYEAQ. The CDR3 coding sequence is TGTGCCAGCAGCTCGGGGGGGACTAGCGGGTCCTACGAGCAGTACTTC. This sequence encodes CASSSGGTSGSYEQYF.

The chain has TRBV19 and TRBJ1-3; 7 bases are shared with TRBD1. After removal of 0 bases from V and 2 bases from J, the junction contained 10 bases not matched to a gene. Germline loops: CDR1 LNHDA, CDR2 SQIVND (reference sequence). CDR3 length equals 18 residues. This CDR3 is CASSIDPGQIGTGNTIYF. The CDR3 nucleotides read TGTGCCAGTAGTATAGATCCGGGACAGATTGGAACTGGAAACACCATATATTTT.